This T cell receptor beta chain was found in a study of T cell changes during pregnancy in multiple sclerosis. TCRdb keeps only in-frame clones here, not all; method: immunoSEQ multiplex PCR. Seen here are about 59,000 clones, about 92% observed once, and the top ten hold roughly 2.6%. The CDR3 sequence is 15 residues long. Germline CDR1 SGHNT, CDR2 YYREEE (reference sequence). The V gene lost 4 bases and the J gene lost 2 bases, with 16 bases spanning the gap. The chain carries TRBV5-4 and TRBJ2-7; D gene ambiguous. The sample here was peripheral blood, taken in the second trimester of pregnancy. The TCR comes from a female donor in good health, enrolled as a control in a pregnancy study. The CDR3: CASSASYRTTYEQYF. As DNA, the CDR3 is TGTGCCAGCAGCGCGTCATACAGAACCACCTACGAGCAGTACTTC.